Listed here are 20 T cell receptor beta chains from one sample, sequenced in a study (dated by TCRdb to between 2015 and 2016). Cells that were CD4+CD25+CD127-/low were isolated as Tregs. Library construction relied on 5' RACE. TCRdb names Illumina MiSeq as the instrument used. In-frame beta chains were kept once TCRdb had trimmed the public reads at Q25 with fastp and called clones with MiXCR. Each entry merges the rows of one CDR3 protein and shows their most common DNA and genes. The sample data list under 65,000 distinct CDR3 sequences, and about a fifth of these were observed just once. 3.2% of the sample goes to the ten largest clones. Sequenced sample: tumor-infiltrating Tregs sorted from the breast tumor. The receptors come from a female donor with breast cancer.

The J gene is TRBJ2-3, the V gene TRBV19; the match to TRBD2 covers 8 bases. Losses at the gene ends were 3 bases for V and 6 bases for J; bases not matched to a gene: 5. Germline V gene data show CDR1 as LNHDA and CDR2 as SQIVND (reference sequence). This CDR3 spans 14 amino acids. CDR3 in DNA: TGTGCCAGTAGTATGGGAACGGGAGGGGATACGCAGTATTTT. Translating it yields CASSMGTGGDTQYF. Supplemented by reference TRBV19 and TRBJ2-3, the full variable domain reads DGGITQSPKYLFRKEGQNVTLSCEQNLNHDAMYWYRQDPGQGLRLIYYSQIVNDFQKGDIAEGYSVSREKKESFPLTVTSAQKNPTAFYLCASSMGTGGDTQYFGPGTRLTVL.

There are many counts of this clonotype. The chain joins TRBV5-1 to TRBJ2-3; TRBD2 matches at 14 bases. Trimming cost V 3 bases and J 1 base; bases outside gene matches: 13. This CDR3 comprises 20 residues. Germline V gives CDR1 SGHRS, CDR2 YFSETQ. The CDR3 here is CASSSPGLAGVEGGTDTQYF. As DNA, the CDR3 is TGCGCCAGCAGCTCTCCGGGACTAGCGGGAGTCGAAGGCGGCACAGATACGCAGTATTTT.

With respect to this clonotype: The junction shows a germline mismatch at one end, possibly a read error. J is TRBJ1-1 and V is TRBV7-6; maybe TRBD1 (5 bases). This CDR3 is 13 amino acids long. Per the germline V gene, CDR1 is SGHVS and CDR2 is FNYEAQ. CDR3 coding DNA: TGTGCCGGCAGCTTCCGGAGGGGATCTGGGGCTTTCTTT. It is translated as CAGSFRRGSGAFF. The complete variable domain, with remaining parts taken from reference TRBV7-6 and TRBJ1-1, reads GAGVSQSPRYKVTKRGQDVALRCDPISGHVSLYWYRQALGQGPEFLTYFNYEAQQDKSGLPNDRFSAERPEGSISTLTIQRTEQRDSAMYRCAGSFRRGSGAFFGQGTRLTVV.

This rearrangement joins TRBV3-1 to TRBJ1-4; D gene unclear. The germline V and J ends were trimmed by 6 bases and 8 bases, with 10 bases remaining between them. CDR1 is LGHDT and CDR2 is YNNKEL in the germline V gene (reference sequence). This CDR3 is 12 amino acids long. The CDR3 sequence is CASSRPREKLFF. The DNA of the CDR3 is TGTGCCAGCAGTCGTCCTAGGGAAAAACTGTTTTTT. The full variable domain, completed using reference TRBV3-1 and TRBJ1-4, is DTAVSQTPKYLVTQMGNDKSIKCEQNLGHDTMYWYKQDSKKFLKIMFSYNNKELIINETVPNRFSPKSPDKAHLNLHINSLELGDSAVYFCASSRPREKLFFGSGTQLSVL.

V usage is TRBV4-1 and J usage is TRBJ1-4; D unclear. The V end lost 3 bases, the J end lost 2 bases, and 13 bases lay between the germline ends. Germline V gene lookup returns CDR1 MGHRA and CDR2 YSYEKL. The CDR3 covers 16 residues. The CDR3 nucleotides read TGCGCCAGCAGCCAGCTTGACCTGATTACTAATGAAAAACTGTTTTTT. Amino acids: CASSQLDLITNEKLFF.

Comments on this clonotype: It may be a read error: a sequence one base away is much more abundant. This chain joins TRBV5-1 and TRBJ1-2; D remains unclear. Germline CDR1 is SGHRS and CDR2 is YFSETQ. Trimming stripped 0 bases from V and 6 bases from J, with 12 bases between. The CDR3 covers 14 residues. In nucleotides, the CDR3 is TGCGCCAGCAGCTTGGAAGTACAGCCTAATGGCTACACCTTC. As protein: CASSLEVQPNGYTF. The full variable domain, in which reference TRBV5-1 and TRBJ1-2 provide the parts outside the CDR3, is KAGVTQTPRYLIKTRGQQVTLSCSPISGHRSVSWYQQTPGQGLQFLFEYFSETQRNKGNFPGRFSGRQFSNSRSEMNVSTLELGDSALYLCASSLEVQPNGYTFGSGTRLTVV.

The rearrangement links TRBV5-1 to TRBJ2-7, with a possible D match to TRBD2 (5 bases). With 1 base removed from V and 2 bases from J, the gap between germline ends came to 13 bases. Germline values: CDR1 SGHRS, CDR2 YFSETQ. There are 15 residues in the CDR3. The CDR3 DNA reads TGCGCCAGCAGCTTGTCTGCGGGTGGCCCCTACGAGCAGTACTTC. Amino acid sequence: CASSLSAGGPYEQYF.

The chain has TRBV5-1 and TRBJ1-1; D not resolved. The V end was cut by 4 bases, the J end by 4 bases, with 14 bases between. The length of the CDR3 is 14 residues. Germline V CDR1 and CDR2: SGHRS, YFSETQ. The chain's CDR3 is CASSGSGILTEAFF. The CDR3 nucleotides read TGCGCCAGCAGCGGGAGCGGGATCCTCACTGAAGCTTTCTTT.

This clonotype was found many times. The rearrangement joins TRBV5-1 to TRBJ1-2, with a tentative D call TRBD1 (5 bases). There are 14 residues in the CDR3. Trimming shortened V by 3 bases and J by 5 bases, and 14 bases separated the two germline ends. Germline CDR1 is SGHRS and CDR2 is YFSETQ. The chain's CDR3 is CASSSQGAEYGYTF. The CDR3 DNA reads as TGCGCCAGCAGCTCTCAGGGTGCGGAATATGGCTACACCTTC.

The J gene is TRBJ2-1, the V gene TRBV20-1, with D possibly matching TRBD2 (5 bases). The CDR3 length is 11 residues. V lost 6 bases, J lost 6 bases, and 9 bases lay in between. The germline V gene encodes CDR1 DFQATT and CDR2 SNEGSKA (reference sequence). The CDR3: CSAPGVNEQFF. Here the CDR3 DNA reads TGCAGTGCCCCCGGGGTCAATGAGCAGTTCTTC.

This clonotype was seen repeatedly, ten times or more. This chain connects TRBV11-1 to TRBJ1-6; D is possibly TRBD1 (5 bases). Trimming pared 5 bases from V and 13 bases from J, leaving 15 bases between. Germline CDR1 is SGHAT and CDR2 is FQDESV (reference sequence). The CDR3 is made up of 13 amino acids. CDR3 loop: CASSRQGPLPLHF. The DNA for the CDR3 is TGTGCCAGCAGCCGTCAGGGACCGCTGCCCCTCCACTTT. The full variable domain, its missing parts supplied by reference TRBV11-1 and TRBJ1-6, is EAEVAQSPRYKITEKSQAVAFWCDPISGHATLYWYRQILGQGPELLVQFQDESVVDDSQLPKDRFSAERLKGVDSTLKIQPAELGDSAMYLCASSRQGPLPLHFGNGTRLTVT.

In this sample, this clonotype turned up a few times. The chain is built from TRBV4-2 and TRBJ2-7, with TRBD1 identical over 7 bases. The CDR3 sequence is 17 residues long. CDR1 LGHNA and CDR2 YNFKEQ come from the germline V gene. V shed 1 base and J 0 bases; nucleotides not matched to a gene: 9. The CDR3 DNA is TGTGCCAGCAGCCAAGTCGACAGGGTAGGATCCTCCTACGAGCAGTACTTC. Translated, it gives CASSQVDRVGSSYEQYF.

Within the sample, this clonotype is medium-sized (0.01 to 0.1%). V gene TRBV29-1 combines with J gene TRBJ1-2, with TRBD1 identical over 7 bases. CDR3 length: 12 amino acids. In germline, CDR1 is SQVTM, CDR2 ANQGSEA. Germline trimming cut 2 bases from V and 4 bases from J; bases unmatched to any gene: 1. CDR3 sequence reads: CSVESGGYGYTF. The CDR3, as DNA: TGCAGCGTTGAATCAGGGGGCTATGGCTACACCTTC.

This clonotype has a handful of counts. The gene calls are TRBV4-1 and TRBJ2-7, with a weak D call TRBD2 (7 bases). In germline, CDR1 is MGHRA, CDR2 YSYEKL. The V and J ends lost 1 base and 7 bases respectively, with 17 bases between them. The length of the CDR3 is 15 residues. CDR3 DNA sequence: TGCGCCAGCAGCCAAGTTGGAGGGGGGGGTTGGGAGCAGTACTTC. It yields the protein CASSQVGGGGWEQYF.

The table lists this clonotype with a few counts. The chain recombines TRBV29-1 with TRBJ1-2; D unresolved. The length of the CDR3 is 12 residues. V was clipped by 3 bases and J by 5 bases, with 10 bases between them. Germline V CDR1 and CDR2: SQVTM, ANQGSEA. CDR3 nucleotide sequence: TGCAGCGTTGAGGAAGCTGGATATGGCTACACCTTC. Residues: CSVEEAGYGYTF.

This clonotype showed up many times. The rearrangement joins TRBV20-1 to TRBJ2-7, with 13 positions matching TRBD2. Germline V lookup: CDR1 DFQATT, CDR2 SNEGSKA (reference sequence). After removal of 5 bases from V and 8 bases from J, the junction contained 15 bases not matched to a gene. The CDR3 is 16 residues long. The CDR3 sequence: CSASGTSGAASIKQYF. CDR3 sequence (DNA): TGCAGTGCTTCCGGGACTAGCGGGGCTGCGAGTATAAAGCAGTACTTC.

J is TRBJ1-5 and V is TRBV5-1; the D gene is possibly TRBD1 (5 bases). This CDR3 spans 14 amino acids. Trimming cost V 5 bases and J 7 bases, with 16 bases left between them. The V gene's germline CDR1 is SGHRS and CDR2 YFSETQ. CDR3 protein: CASREGGAGQPQHF. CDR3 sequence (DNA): TGCGCCAGCAGGGAAGGTGGGGCGGGCCAGCCCCAGCATTTT.

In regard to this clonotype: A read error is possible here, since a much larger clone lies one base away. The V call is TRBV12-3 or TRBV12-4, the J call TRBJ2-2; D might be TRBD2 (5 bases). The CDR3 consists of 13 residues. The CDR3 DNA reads TGTGCCAGCAAACGGGGTACCACCGGGGAGCTGCTTTTT. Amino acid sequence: CASKRGTTGELLF.

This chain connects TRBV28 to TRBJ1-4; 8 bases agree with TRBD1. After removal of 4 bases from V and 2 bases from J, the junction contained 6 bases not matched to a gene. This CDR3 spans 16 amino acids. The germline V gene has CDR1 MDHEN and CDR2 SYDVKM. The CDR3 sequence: CASSSTHRGTNEKLFF. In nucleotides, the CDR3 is TGTGCCAGCAGTTCAACACACAGGGGGACTAATGAAAAACTGTTTTTT.

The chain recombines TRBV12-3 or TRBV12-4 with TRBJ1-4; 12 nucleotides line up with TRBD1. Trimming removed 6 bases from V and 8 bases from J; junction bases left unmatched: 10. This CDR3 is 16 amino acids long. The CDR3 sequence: CASSSGTGGFWEKLFF. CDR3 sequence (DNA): TGTGCCAGCAGCTCCGGGACAGGGGGCTTTTGGGAAAAACTGTTTTTT.